This is a list of T cell receptor beta chains from one sample in a study of graft-versus-host responses after intestinal transplantation. TCRdb keeps only in-frame clones here, not all; method: immunoSEQ multiplex PCR. The table lists approximately 130,000 clones, approximately 90% of them singletons. No antigens are known for them. The source material was unstimulated CD4+ T cells sorted from spleen or lymph node cells, sampled before intestinal transplant. All receptors come from a human donor who received an intestinal transplant. Both conserved end residues are part of each CDR3. The order of the fields is J gene, clone size, V gene, D gene, CDR3 DNA, CDR3 protein. D genes are given only for firm matches. Clone size, where shown, is once, few, many, or a class for clones that have expanded.

TRBJ1-2	NA	TRBV6-6	NA	TGTGCCAGCAGAGGTCTCGGGAAAACTTATGGCTACACCTTC	CASRGLGKTYGYTF
TRBJ2-7	NA	TRBV11-2	NA	TGTGCCAGCAGCTTACAGGGAGTGGGCTACGAGCAGTACTTC	CASSLQGVGYEQYF
TRBJ1-1	NA	TRBV27	TRBD1	TGTGCCAGCAGTCCAGGACAGGGGAGGGATGAAGCTTTCTTT	CASSPGQGRDEAFF
TRBJ2-7	NA	TRBV30	NA	TGTGCCTGGAGTGTTGGCACGACCTTTTACGAGCAGTACTTC	CAWSVGTTFYEQYF
TRBJ2-2	NA	TRBV4-2	TRBD2	TGTGCCAGCAGCCAGACTAGCGCCAACACCGGGGAGCTGTTTTTT	CASSQTSANTGELFF
TRBJ1-1	NA	TRBV5-4	NA	TGTGCCAGCAGCTTGGTAACAGAGAACACTGAAGCTTTCTTT	CASSLVTENTEAFF
TRBJ2-7	NA	TRBV10-3	TRBD2	TGTGCCATCAGTGACCCTAGCGGGGGGGCCTACGAGCAGTACTTC	CAISDPSGGAYEQYF
TRBJ1-6	NA	TRBV5-1	TRBD1	TGCGCCAGCAGCTTGGATACAGGGGATTCACCCCTCCACTTT	CASSLDTGDSPLHF
TRBJ2-7	NA	TRBV6-5	NA	TGTGCCAGCATCCCAACCTCGGGTTCCTACGAGCAGTACTTC	CASIPTSGSYEQYF
TRBJ2-1	NA	TRBV2	TRBD1	TGTGCCAGCTCAGGGGGTTGGAACAATGAGCAGTTCTTC	CASSGGWNNEQFF
TRBJ2-7	once	TRBV11-2	TRBD1	TGTGCCAGCAGCTTAGCGGACAGGGCAGGCGAGCAGTACTTC	CASSLADRAGEQYF
TRBJ1-1	NA	TRBV30	NA	TGTGCCTGGAGTGTAAGGGTGGACACTGAAGCTTTCTTT	CAWSVRVDTEAFF
TRBJ2-3	NA	TRBV7-7	NA	TGTGCCAGCAGCCAGGGCCAGGTTGGCACAGATACGCAGTATTTT	CASSQGQVGTDTQYF
TRBJ2-3	NA	TRBV27	TRBD2	TGTGCCAGCAGGCTCCACTTAGCGGGGGGGACAGATACGCAGTATTTT	CASRLHLAGGTDTQYF
TRBJ1-4	few	TRBV7-9	NA	TGTGCCAGCAGCGCCCCAGGGGCACTGTTTTTT	CASSAPGALFF
TRBJ2-7	NA	TRBV6-5	NA	TGTGCCAGCAGTGAAATTACATACGAGCAGTACTTC	CASSEITYEQYF
TRBJ2-5	NA	TRBV2	NA	TGTGCCAGCAGCTTCCCAAGGGGGGACCAAGAGACCCAGTACTTC	CASSFPRGDQETQYF
TRBJ1-6	few	TRBV7-9	NA	TGTGCCAGCGACCGCCGTGGGGACGGGCATAATTCACCCCTCCACTTT	CASDRRGDGHNSPLHF
TRBJ1-5	NA	TRBV7-9	TRBD1	TGTACCAGCACCTTGACAGGGAGCAATCAGCCCCAGCATTTT	CTSTLTGSNQPQHF
TRBJ2-5	NA	TRBV5-1	TRBD1	TGCGCCAGCAGCCCGACAGGGGACACCACCATAGAGACCCAGTACTTC	CASSPTGDTTIETQYF
TRBJ1-2	NA	TRBV6-1	TRBD1	TGTGCCAGCAGTCGCGAGGGACAGCTGGTAGGTGGCTACACCTTC	CASSREGQLVGGYTF
TRBJ1-6	once	TRBV2	TRBD1	TGTGCCAGCAGATACACAGGGGATTCACCCCTCCACTTT	CASRYTGDSPLHF
TRBJ1-1	NA	TRBV2	NA	TGTGCCAGCAGTGACAGTGGAACTGAAGCTTTCTTT	CASSDSGTEAFF
TRBJ1-1	NA	TRBV9	NA	TGTGCCAGCAGCGTAACGGGGGCCCACACTGAAGCTTTCTTT	CASSVTGAHTEAFF
TRBJ1-4	NA	TRBV2	TRBD1	TGTGCCAGCAGTAGGCAGGGACAGCTTAATGAAAAACTGTTTTTT	CASSRQGQLNEKLFF
TRBJ2-5	NA	TRBV19	TRBD2	TGTGCCAGTAGCGGACTAGCGGGGGGAAACGGAGAGACCCAGTACTTC	CASSGLAGGNGETQYF
TRBJ1-4	NA	TRBV5-6	NA	TGTGCCAGCAGCTTACTCCAGGGCGCTAATGAAAAACTGTTTTTT	CASSLLQGANEKLFF
TRBJ2-5	NA	TRBV6-6	NA	TGTGCCAGCAGTCAAGGCCAAGAGACCCAGTACTTC	CASSQGQETQYF
TRBJ2-3	NA	TRBV11-3	NA	TGTGCCAGCAGTTTAAGATCGGGCGATACGCAGTATTTT	CASSLRSGDTQYF
TRBJ2-3	NA	TRBV4-1	NA	TGCGCCAGCAGCCAACCCGCGATGAGCAGAAGCACAGATACGCAGTATTTT	CASSQPAMSRSTDTQYF
TRBJ2-1	NA	TRBV5-1	TRBD2	TGCGCCAGCAGCACTGGACTAGAATACAATGAGCAGTTCTTC	CASSTGLEYNEQFF
TRBJ2-4	NA	TRBV6-1	NA	TGTGCCAGCAGTGAAGGTTCGGGGGCCGGGGACATTCAGTACTTC	CASSEGSGAGDIQYF
TRBJ2-1	NA	TRBV11-3	TRBD1	TGTGCCAGCAGCTTAGGAGGGGACAGGAATGAGCAGTTCTTC	CASSLGGDRNEQFF
TRBJ2-5	NA	TRBV19	NA	TGTGCCAGTAGTATGGGACTGGATGGCGAGACCCAGTACTTC	CASSMGLDGETQYF
TRBJ1-6	NA	TRBV5-1	NA	TGCGCCAGCAGCTTAGGACGATTAGATTCACCCCTCCACTTT	CASSLGRLDSPLHF
TRBJ1-2	NA	TRBV6-5	NA	TGTGCCAGCAGCCGACACGGGAATAATAACTATGGCTACACCTTC	CASSRHGNNNYGYTF
TRBJ2-7	NA	TRBV6-1	TRBD2	TGTGCCAGCAGCCCTTGGGCTAGCGGGGGGCACGAGCAGTACTTC	CASSPWASGGHEQYF
TRBJ2-7	NA	TRBV18	TRBD2	TGTGCCAGCTCACCACCGAATGCGGGGGGACCCTCCTACGAGCAGTACTTC	CASSPPNAGGPSYEQYF
TRBJ1-1	NA	TRBV5-1	NA	TGCGCCAGCAGTCAACAGGGGAACACTGAAGCTTTCTTT	CASSQQGNTEAFF
TRBJ1-4	NA	TRBV6-5	NA	TGTGCCAGCAGTTACAGGGTGGGTGAAAAACTGTTTTTT	CASSYRVGEKLFF
TRBJ2-7	NA	TRBV2	NA	TGTGCCAGCAGAAGGGCTTTCTCCTACGAGCAGTACTTC	CASRRAFSYEQYF
TRBJ2-7	NA	TRBV12-5	NA	TGTGCTAGTGGTTTGGTCGCCGGGGGAAACGAGCAGTACTTC	CASGLVAGGNEQYF
TRBJ2-3	NA	TRBV7-9	TRBD2	TGTGCCAGCAGCTTAGCGAGAATGCGGGGGGTGGCAGATACGCAGTATTTT	CASSLARMRGVADTQYF
TRBJ2-7	NA	TRBV27	TRBD2	TGTGCCAGCAGTTTATCGGATAGCGGGGTCTACGAGCAGTACTTC	CASSLSDSGVYEQYF
TRBJ2-3	few	TRBV5-1	NA	TGCGCCAGCAGCTCCACAGGTGGTCTAAACACAGATACGCAGTATTTT	CASSSTGGLNTDTQYF
TRBJ1-2	NA	TRBV6-1	TRBD1	TGTGCCAGCAGTGAAGCGCCCGGGACAGCGTATGGCTACACCTTC	CASSEAPGTAYGYTF
TRBJ1-5	NA	TRBV19	TRBD1	TGTGCCACCCGCCACGGGACAGGCCGCAATCAGCCCCAGCATTTT	CATRHGTGRNQPQHF
TRBJ1-4	NA	TRBV7-8	TRBD1	TGTGCCAGCAGCTTAAACACAGGGGGTTTGGAAAAACTGTTTTTT	CASSLNTGGLEKLFF
TRBJ2-3	NA	TRBV9	TRBD2	TGTGCCAGCAGCGTACTAGCGGCTAGCACAGATACGCAGTATTTT	CASSVLAASTDTQYF
TRBJ1-5	NA	TRBV27	TRBD1	TGTGCCAGCAGTTTAGAAGGACAGGGGAATCAGCCCCAGCATTTT	CASSLEGQGNQPQHF
TRBJ2-1	NA	TRBV15	NA	TGTGCCACCAGCACCGGGGGGCTAGCTAACAATGAGCAGTTCTTC	CATSTGGLANNEQFF
TRBJ1-2	NA	TRBV9	NA	TGTGCCAGCAGCGCCACTGAAAGGACCTATGGCTACACCTTC	CASSATERTYGYTF
TRBJ1-3	NA	TRBV5-1	NA	TGCGCCAGCAGCTCCAGTTCCTCTGGAAACACCATATATTTT	CASSSSSSGNTIYF
TRBJ1-2	NA	TRBV19	NA	TGTGCCAGTAGTTCCGACCTAGCAAACTATGGCTACACCTTC	CASSSDLANYGYTF
TRBJ1-5	NA	TRBV28	NA	TGTGCCAGCAGCCCCGTCGGGGTGGGCAATCAGCCCCAGCATTTT	CASSPVGVGNQPQHF
TRBJ1-3	few	TRBV19	NA	TGTGCCAGTAGTACATATTCTATCTACAGTGGAAACACCATATATTTT	CASSTYSIYSGNTIYF
TRBJ1-6	once	TRBV5-1	NA	TGCGCCAGCAGCTTGGAAGGCGGGTCGCCCCTCCACTTT	CASSLEGGSPLHF